Listed below are T cell receptor beta chains from one sample, sequenced in a study of technical replicates of blood from a few donors. TCRdb's copy holds only in-frame clones and misses some; the assay was immunoSEQ multiplex PCR. This table holds almost 70,000 clones, 90% to 95% found once. What was sequenced was PBMCs. The source of these receptors is a human donor in good health. Some clones in this sample may be carry-over from other donors' samples. Each CDR3 is given with its conserved first and last residue. A D gene is named only where the DNA matches it firmly. Rows may omit the clone size; those that give it use once, few, many or a size class.

TRBV19	NA	once	TRBJ1-2	CASSMHSRDGYTF	TGTGCCAGTAGTATGCATTCCAGGGATGGCTACACCTTC
TRBV4-2	TRBD2	NA	TRBJ2-1	CASSHSGGAHEQFF	TGTGCCAGCAGCCACAGCGGGGGGGCCCATGAGCAGTTCTTC
TRBV7-2	TRBD1	NA	TRBJ1-5	CASSLEQGAGQPQHF	TGTGCCAGCAGCTTAGAACAGGGGGCTGGTCAGCCCCAGCATTTT
TRBV13	NA	NA	TRBJ2-7	CASRGSGYEQYF	TGTGCCAGCAGGGGAAGCGGATACGAGCAGTACTTC
TRBV7-3	TRBD2	NA	TRBJ2-3	CASSPYRRASGGRASTDTQYF	TGTGCCAGCAGCCCATACCGGAGGGCTAGCGGGGGGCGGGCTAGCACAGATACGCAGTATTTT
TRBV7-3	NA	once	TRBJ2-3	CASSSTVAVGTDTQYF	TGTGCCAGCAGCTCAACCGTGGCTGTCGGCACAGATACGCAGTATTTT
TRBV2	TRBD1	NA	TRBJ2-1	CASRRPGTGGGNEQFF	TGTGCCAGCAGGAGACCCGGGACAGGGGGGGGGAATGAGCAGTTCTTC
TRBV10-3	NA	few	TRBJ1-1	CATSSGVNTEAFF	TGTGCCACCTCTTCGGGAGTGAACACTGAAGCTTTCTTT
TRBV11-1	NA	NA	TRBJ2-1	CASSGSGNPNEQFF	TGTGCCAGCAGCGGATCCGGGAACCCCAATGAGCAGTTCTTC
TRBV4-2	TRBD1	NA	TRBJ1-5	CASSPDPLLGQLNQPQHF	TGTGCCAGCAGCCCAGACCCTCTCCTGGGACAGCTCAATCAGCCCCAGCATTTT
TRBV11-1	TRBD1	NA	TRBJ2-3	CASSLEQGATYFLMDTQYF	TGTGCCAGCAGCTTAGAACAGGGGGCGACGTATTTTTTAATGGATACGCAGTATTTT
TRBV4-3	NA	NA	TRBJ1-2	CASSQESAGGNYGYTF	TGCGCCAGCAGCCAAGAATCTGCAGGAGGAAACTATGGCTACACCTTC
TRBV4-1	TRBD1	NA	TRBJ1-2	CASSQPGRTGASGYTF	TGCGCCAGCAGCCAACCCGGACGGACAGGGGCCTCTGGCTACACCTTC
TRBV2	TRBD2	NA	TRBJ2-3	CASIPGGLAGGLGDTQYF	TGTGCCAGCATCCCAGGCGGGCTAGCGGGGGGGCTGGGAGATACGCAGTATTTT
TRBV7-2	NA	NA	TRBJ2-7	CASRETRRSEQYF	TGTGCCAGCAGAGAGACTAGACGTTCCGAGCAGTACTTC
TRBV7-2	NA	NA	TRBJ1-3	CASSPEKGLGNTIYF	TGTGCCAGCAGCCCAGAAAAGGGGTTAGGAAACACCATATATTTT
TRBV4-1	TRBD1	NA	TRBJ2-2	CASSQWQGATGELFF	TGCGCCAGCAGCCAATGGCAGGGGGCGACCGGGGAGCTGTTTTTT
TRBV7-3	NA	few	TRBJ1-1	CASSLTHRVRVTEAFF	TGTGCCAGCAGCTTAACGCACAGGGTGAGAGTCACTGAAGCTTTCTTT
TRBV9	TRBD1	NA	TRBJ1-2	CASSADRTVYGGYTF	TGTGCCAGCAGCGCGGACAGGACCGTATACGGTGGCTACACCTTC
TRBV19	TRBD1	once	TRBJ1-5	CASSITTGTGNQPQHF	TGTGCCAGTAGTATTACAACCGGGACAGGGAATCAGCCCCAGCATTTT
TRBV7-9	NA	once	TRBJ2-7	CASSPGEQYF	TGTGCCAGCAGTCCGGGGGAGCAGTACTTC
TRBV7-9	TRBD2	NA	TRBJ2-2	CASSLGAGGDTGELFF	TGTGCCAGCAGCTTAGGTGCGGGGGGCGACACCGGGGAGCTGTTTTTT
TRBV27	TRBD2	NA	TRBJ2-1	CASRMPVVGGTNEQFF	TGTGCCAGCAGGATGCCCGTAGTGGGAGGGACCAATGAGCAGTTCTTC
TRBV30	NA	NA	TRBJ2-1	CAWSISNEQFF	TGTGCCTGGAGTATATCGAATGAGCAGTTCTTC
TRBV9	TRBD2	NA	TRBJ2-7	CASSVTGRADEQYF	TGTGCCAGCAGCGTAACCGGGAGGGCCGACGAGCAGTACTTC
TRBV23-1	NA	NA	TRBJ1-1	CASSHAHENTEAFF	TGCGCCAGCAGTCACGCACACGAGAACACTGAAGCTTTCTTT
TRBV18	NA	NA	TRBJ1-2	CASSPMGEDGYGYTF	TGTGCCAGCTCGCCCATGGGAGAGGATGGATATGGCTACACCTTC
TRBV9	TRBD1	NA	TRBJ1-3	CASSAGQTSGNTIYF	TGTGCCAGCAGCGCGGGACAGACTTCTGGAAACACCATATATTTT
TRBV29-1	NA	NA	TRBJ2-3	CSLPQGPDTQYF	TGCAGCCTCCCACAGGGTCCAGATACGCAGTATTTT
TRBV6-1	NA	NA	TRBJ2-7	CASSERSAGGIANDEQYF	TGTGCCAGCAGTGAACGGTCAGCAGGGGGGATTGCTAATGACGAGCAGTACTTC
TRBV6-5	NA	NA	TRBJ2-7	CASSYSDRPYEQYF	TGTGCCAGCAGTTACTCCGACAGGCCCTACGAGCAGTACTTC